The following is a TCR beta chain sequence with its context. What this receptor recognizes is not known. Base qualities were left out, and no much larger clone turns up one base away. The immunoSEQ Assay, a bias-controlled multiplex PCR, was used to amplify TCRbeta CDR3 regions from genomic DNA. The published analysis was carried out like this. The number of nucleated cells in each sample was estimated by amplification of reference gene primers within the assay. To quantify the absolute abundance of each unique TCRbeta CDR3 rearrangement, sequence reads were collapsed and filtered. Productive Simpson clonality was computed per sample as the square root of Simpson's diversity index over productive rearrangements. Sourced from immuneACCESS, this table was stored by TCRdb with only in-frame sequences that have V and J called. A share of the clones is absent; for the studies checked, an unresolved V gene accounts for under half, and the remainder has no known explanation. V and J calls and clone size come straight from that table; D and trimming were deduced from the DNA. Within this sample are fewer than 300,000 clones, with 91% of them counted one time only. 2% to 3% of the sample goes to the ten largest clones.

V lost 8 bases and J lost 6 bases; the stretch between them is 19 bases long. CDR1 and CDR2 were assigned from the germline V gene as MNHEY and SVGAGI. From cysteine to phenylalanine, the CDR3 is 15 amino acids long. CDR3 DNA only is kept here, 45 bases in frame from base 1. This sample was taken from a study of blood T cell repertoires in COVID-19 (TCRdb year 2020). Regarding the complete study: Collaborator samples came from the United States, Italy and Spain and covered acute and convalescent phases of COVID-19. The prospective study material was composed of cDNA or gDNA derived from T cells, B-cell-depleted T cells, or PBMCs. Deeply sampled blood TCRbeta repertoires from subjects exposed to, actively infected with, or recovered from COVID-19 were included in the dataset. A freely available public database, intended as a resource for researchers studying the immune response to SARS-CoV-2, is where the repertoires were released. The samples were drawn from the first 160 participants of the ongoing ImmuneRACE study and from some 1,300 subjects provided by 6 global collaborators. Nearly every sample came with metadata listing a de-identified subject ID, COVID-19 status, age in years and sex. Where HLA class I and class II types were available, the types were taken from metadata supplied by the sample provider, not from assay-based typing.

In Seattle, one collaborating source enrolled patients while the infection was active and tracked those patients longitudinally over the course of disease. Whole blood was collected in K2EDTA tubes by collaborating institutions according to the institutions' own protocols. For TCRbeta analysis, collaborators shipped samples in one of three forms: frozen whole blood, isolated PBMCs, or DNA extracted from either of those sample types. The paper as a whole reports these results and caveats: How much clinical and demographic metadata was included differed by source and by participant, and the metadata was provided uncurated.

Recombination connected TRBV6-5 to TRBJ2-2; TRBD2 might be the D gene, on 5 matching bases. The source of this sequence is a person between 18 and 35 years old with COVID-19, enrolled during active disease. Sequences were obtained from peripheral blood. This receptor carries the CDR3 CASAGLKGSAGELFF. The nucleotide sequence is given as TGTGCCAGCGCGGGCTTAAAAGGGTCTGCCGGGGAGCTGTTTTTT.